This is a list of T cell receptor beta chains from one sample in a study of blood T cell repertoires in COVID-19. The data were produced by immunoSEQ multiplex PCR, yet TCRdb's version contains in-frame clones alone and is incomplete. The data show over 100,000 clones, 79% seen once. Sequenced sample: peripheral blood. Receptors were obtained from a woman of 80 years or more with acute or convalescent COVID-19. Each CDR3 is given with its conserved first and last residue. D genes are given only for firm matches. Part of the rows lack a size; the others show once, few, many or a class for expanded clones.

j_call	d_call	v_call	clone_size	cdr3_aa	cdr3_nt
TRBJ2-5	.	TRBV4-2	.	CASSQATGREETQYF	TGTGCCAGCAGCCAAGCTACAGGGCGAGAAGAGACCCAGTACTTC
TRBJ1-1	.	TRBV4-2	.	CASSRGGGRGVGEAFF	TGTGCCAGCAGCCGGGGGGGCGGCAGGGGCGTTGGTGAAGCTTTCTTT
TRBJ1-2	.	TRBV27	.	CASRVNWGPEYGYTF	TGTGCCAGCAGGGTTAATTGGGGGCCGGAGTATGGCTACACCTTC
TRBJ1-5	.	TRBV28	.	CASSAGRRQPQHF	TGTGCCAGCAGTGCAGGGAGGCGTCAGCCCCAGCATTTT
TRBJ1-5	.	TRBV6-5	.	CASTGDLSNQPQHF	TGTGCCAGCACGGGGGACCTTAGCAATCAGCCCCAGCATTTT
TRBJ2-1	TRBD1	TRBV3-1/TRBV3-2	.	CASSHRGLGEYNEQFF	TGTGCCAGCAGCCACAGGGGGTTGGGGGAATACAATGAGCAGTTCTTC
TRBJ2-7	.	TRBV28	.	CASSSGRAAYEQYF	TGTGCCAGCAGTTCTGGCAGGGCAGCCTACGAGCAGTACTTC
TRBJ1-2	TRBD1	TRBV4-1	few	CASSQVGTGYGYTF	TGCGCCAGCAGCCAAGTTGGGACAGGGTACGGCTACACCTTC
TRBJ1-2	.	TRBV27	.	CASSLGRLGHYGYTF	TGTGCCAGCAGTTTAGGGCGCCTGGGCCACTATGGCTACACCTTC
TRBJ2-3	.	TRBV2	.	CASSEAQGTQYF	TGTGCCAGCAGTGAAGCTCAGGGTACGCAGTATTTT
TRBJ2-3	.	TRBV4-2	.	CASSQQPPTSTDTQYF	TGTGCCAGCAGCCAACAACCGCCGACTAGCACAGATACGCAGTATTTT
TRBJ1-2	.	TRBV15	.	CATSRDSLDGYTF	TGTGCCACCAGCAGAGACAGCCTAGATGGCTACACCTTC
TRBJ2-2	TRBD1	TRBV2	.	CASSSGQGATGELFF	TGTGCCAGCAGTTCGGGACAGGGGGCCACCGGGGAGCTGTTTTTT
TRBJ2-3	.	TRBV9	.	CASSVSPTDTQYF	TGTGCCAGCAGCGTATCTCCCACAGATACGCAGTATTTT
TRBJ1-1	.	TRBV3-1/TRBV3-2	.	CASSLPGKNTEAFF	TGTGCCAGCAGCCTTCCGGGGAAGAACACTGAAGCTTTCTTT
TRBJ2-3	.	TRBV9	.	CASSSQITDTQYF	TGTGCCAGCAGCTCCCAGATCACAGATACGCAGTATTTT
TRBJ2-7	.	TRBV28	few	CASSSNSYEQYF	TGTGCCAGCAGTTCCAACAGCTACGAGCAGTACTTC
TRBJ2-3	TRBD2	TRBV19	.	CASSFPGVSGGDTQYF	TGTGCCAGTAGTTTCCCCGGTGTTAGCGGGGGGGATACGCAGTATTTT
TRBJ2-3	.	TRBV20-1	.	CSASLRQGTDTQYF	TGCAGTGCTAGTTTACGTCAGGGCACAGATACGCAGTATTTT
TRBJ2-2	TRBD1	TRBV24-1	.	CATSDPRQGTGELFF	TGTGCCACCAGTGATCCCCGACAGGGAACCGGGGAGCTGTTTTTT
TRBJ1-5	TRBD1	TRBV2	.	CASSELDRGVTQPQHF	TGTGCCAGCAGTGAACTAGACAGGGGCGTGACTCAGCCCCAGCATTTT
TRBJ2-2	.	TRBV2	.	CASSEVIGGGELFF	TGTGCCAGCAGTGAAGTGATTGGAGGCGGGGAGCTGTTTTTT
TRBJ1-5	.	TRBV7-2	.	CASSLVSGQPQHF	TGTGCCAGCAGCTTAGTCTCGGGTCAGCCCCAGCATTTT
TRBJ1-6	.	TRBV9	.	CASSSRGDNSPLHF	TGTGCCAGCAGCTCCCGGGGGGATAATTCACCCCTCCACTTT
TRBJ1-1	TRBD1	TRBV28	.	CASRSGQGGLTFF	TGTGCCAGCAGATCGGGACAGGGAGGGTTAACTTTCTTT
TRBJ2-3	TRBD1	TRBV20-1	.	CSASSGQGADTQYF	TGCAGTGCTAGTTCGGGACAGGGGGCGGATACGCAGTATTTT
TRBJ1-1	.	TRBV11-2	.	CASSLGDGTQAFF	TGTGCCAGCAGCTTAGGAGATGGGACACAAGCTTTCTTT
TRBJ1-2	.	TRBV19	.	CASSTGWYYGYTF	TGTGCCAGTAGTACAGGGTGGTACTATGGCTACACCTTC
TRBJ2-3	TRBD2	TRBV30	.	CAWSGGGYRTDTQYF	TGTGCCTGGAGCGGGGGGGGCTATCGCACAGATACGCAGTATTTT
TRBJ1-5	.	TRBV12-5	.	CASGPGPWPQHF	TGTGCTAGTGGCCCAGGGCCTTGGCCCCAGCATTTT
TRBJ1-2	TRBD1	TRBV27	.	CASSKGDSNYGYTF	TGTGCCAGCAGTAAAGGGGACAGTAACTATGGCTACACCTTC
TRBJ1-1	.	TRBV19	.	CASIGRGIGNTEAFF	TGTGCCAGTATAGGCAGGGGAATTGGGAACACTGAAGCTTTCTTT
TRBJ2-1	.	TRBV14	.	CASSQLPPGLGEQFF	TGTGCCAGCAGCCAACTGCCCCCAGGGTTGGGTGAGCAGTTCTTC
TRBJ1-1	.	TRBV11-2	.	CASSLLRLNTEAFF	TGTGCCAGCAGCTTATTGAGGTTGAACACTGAAGCTTTCTTT
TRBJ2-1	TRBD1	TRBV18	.	CASSLRDRGTGEQFF	TGTGCCAGCTCCCTCCGGGACAGGGGGACGGGTGAGCAGTTCTTC
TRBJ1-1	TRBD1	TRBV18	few	CASSPRQGEGEAFF	TGTGCCAGCTCACCTCGGCAGGGGGAAGGGGAAGCTTTCTTT
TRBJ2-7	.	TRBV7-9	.	CASSQDGGPFEQYF	TGTGCCAGCAGCCAAGACGGCGGCCCCTTCGAGCAGTACTTC
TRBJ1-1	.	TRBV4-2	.	CASSQAGGGTEAFF	TGTGCCAGCAGCCAAGCCGGGGGGGGAACTGAAGCTTTCTTT
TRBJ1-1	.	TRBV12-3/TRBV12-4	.	CASSNRNTEAFF	TGTGCCAGCAGTAACAGGAACACTGAAGCTTTCTTT
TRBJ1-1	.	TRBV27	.	CASSLSAGSRTEAFF	TGTGCCAGCAGTTTATCGGCAGGATCCCGCACTGAAGCTTTCTTT
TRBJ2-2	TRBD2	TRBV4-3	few	CASSHLGGRDTGELFF	TGCGCCAGCAGCCACCTCGGAGGGAGGGACACCGGGGAGCTGTTTTTT
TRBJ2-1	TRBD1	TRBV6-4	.	CASSPSGTGPKEQFF	TGTGCCAGCAGTCCTTCCGGGACAGGGCCCAAGGAGCAGTTCTTC
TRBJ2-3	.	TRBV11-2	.	CASSPRTFLSTDTQYF	TGTGCCAGCAGCCCGAGGACATTTCTTAGCACAGATACGCAGTATTTT
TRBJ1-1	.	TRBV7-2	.	CASSFDSLNTEAFF	TGTGCCAGCAGCTTTGACAGTCTGAACACTGAAGCTTTCTTT
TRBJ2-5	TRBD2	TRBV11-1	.	CASSFRGGETQYF	TGTGCCAGCAGCTTCCGGGGGGGAGAGACCCAGTACTTC
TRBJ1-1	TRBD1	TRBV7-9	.	CAIATDRSTEAFF	TGTGCCATAGCCACGGACAGGTCCACTGAAGCTTTCTTT
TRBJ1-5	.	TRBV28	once	CASSLEQESQPQHF	TGTGCCAGCAGTTTAGAACAGGAGTCCCAGCCCCAGCATTTT
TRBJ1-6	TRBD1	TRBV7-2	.	CASSLRQGSPLHF	TGTGCCAGCAGCTTACGACAGGGGTCACCCCTCCACTTT
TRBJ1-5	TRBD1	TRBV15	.	CATSRDLGGVGSQPQHF	TGTGCCACCAGCAGAGATCTAGGGGGCGTAGGAAGTCAGCCCCAGCATTTT